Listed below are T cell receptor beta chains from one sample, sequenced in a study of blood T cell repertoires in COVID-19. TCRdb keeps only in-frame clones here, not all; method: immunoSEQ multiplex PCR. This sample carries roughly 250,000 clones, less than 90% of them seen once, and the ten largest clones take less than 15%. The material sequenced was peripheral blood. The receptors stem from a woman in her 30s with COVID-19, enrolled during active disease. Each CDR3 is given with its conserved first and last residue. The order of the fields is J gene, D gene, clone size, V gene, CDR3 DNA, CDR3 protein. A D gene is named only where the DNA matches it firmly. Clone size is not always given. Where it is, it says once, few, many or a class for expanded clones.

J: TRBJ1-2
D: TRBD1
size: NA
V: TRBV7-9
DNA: TGTGCCAGCAGCCCCCAAGGACAGGGAAGATCCAACTATGGCTACACCTTC
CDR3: CASSPQGQGRSNYGYTF

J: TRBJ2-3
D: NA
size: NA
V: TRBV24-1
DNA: TGTGCCACCAGTGTTGGACAGAGCACAGATACGCAGTATTTT
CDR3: CATSVGQSTDTQYF

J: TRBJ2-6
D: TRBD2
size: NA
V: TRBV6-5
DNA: TGTGCCAGCAGTCTCGGGGGGTCTGGGGCCAACGTCCTGACTTTC
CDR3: CASSLGGSGANVLTF

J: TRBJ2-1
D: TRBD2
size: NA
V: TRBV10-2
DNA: TGCGCCAGCAGGACTAGCGGGCACAATGAGCAGTTCTTC
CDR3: CASRTSGHNEQFF

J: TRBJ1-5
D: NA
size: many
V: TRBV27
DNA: TGTGCCAGCAGTTTTGGGGCAGATAATCAGCCCCAGCATTTT
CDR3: CASSFGADNQPQHF

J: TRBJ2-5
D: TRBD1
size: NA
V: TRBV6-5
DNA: TGTGCCAGCAGTACAGGGACAGGGGTAGGAGAGACCCAGTACTTC
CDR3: CASSTGTGVGETQYF

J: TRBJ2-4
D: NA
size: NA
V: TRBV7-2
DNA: TGTGCCAGCAGCTCCGCGAACATTCAGTACTTC
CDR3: CASSSANIQYF

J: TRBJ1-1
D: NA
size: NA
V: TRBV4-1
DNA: TGCGCCAGCAGCCCGTTTGGAGGAGGGATGAACACTGAAGCTTTCTTT
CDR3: CASSPFGGGMNTEAFF

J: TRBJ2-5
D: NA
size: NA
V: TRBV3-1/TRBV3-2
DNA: TGTGCCAGCAGCCTCTATCTTCCGACAGATCAGATGTTACAAGAGACCCAGTACTTC
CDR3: CASSLYLPTDQMLQETQYF

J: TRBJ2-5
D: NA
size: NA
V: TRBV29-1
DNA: TGCAGCGTCCTCAGACATCCCCAAGAGACCCAGTACTTC
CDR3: CSVLRHPQETQYF

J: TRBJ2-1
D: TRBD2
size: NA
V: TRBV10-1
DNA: TGCGCCAGCACCCTGGGACTAGCGGGGGCGAATGAGCAGTTCTTC
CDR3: CASTLGLAGANEQFF

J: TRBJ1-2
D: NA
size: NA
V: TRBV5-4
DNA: TGTGCCAGCACCCTTGGAGGTGGACAGCCTTATGGCTACACCTTC
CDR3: CASTLGGGQPYGYTF

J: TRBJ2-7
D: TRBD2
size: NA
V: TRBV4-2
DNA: TGTGCCAGCAGCCAAGAGACCCTAGCGGGGGCCTACGAGCAGTACTTC
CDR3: CASSQETLAGAYEQYF

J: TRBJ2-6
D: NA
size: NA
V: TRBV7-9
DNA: TGTGCCAGCAGCTTACATGCTGGGGCCAACGTCCTGACTTTC
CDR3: CASSLHAGANVLTF

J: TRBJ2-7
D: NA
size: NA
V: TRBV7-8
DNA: TGTGCCAGCAGCTTAGGGGGACTCCGGATGGAGCAGTACTTC
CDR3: CASSLGGLRMEQYF

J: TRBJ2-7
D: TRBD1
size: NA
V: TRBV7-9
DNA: TGTGCCAGCAGCTTAGATGCCAGGGGGACCGAGCAGTACTTC
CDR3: CASSLDARGTEQYF

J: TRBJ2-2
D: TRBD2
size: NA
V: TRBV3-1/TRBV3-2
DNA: TGTGCCAGCACCCGGACTAGCGGGGGGGTCACCGGGGAGCTGTTTTTT
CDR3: CASTRTSGGVTGELFF

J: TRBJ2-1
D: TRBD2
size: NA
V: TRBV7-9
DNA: TGTGCCAGCAGCCCGAGCGGGACTGCGACGTTCTTC
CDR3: CASSPSGTATFF

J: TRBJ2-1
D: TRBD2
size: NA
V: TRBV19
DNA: TGTGCCAGTACCAGGATAGCGGGGGCCACCTACAATGAGCAGTTCTTC
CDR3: CASTRIAGATYNEQFF

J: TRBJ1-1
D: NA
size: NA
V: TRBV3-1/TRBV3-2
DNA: TGTGCCAGCAGCCGCGGTTACACTGAAGCTTTCTTT
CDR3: CASSRGYTEAFF

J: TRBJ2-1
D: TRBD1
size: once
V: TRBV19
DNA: TGTGCCAGTAGTGCGACAGGGGGAGGGGCCTACAATGAGCAGTTCTTC
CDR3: CASSATGGGAYNEQFF

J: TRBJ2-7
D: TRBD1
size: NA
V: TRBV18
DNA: TGTGCCAGCTCACCCCGGGCCGGACAGGGTCCTATCTACGAGCAGTACTTC
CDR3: CASSPRAGQGPIYEQYF

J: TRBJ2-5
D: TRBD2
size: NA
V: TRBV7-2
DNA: TGTGCCAGCAGCCCTACAGGGACTAGCGGGGGGTTGGAGACCCAGTACTTC
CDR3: CASSPTGTSGGLETQYF

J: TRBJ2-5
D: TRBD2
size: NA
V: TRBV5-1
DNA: TGCGCCAGCAGCTTCAGCGGGGGGGCTTTAGAGACCCAGTACTTC
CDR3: CASSFSGGALETQYF

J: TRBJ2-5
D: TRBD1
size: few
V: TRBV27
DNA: TGTGCCAGCAGTCAGGACAGGGGGTACCAAGAGACCCAGTACTTC
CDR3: CASSQDRGYQETQYF

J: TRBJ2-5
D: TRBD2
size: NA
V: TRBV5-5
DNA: TGTGCCAGCAGCTTGCCCGCGTTAGCGGGGGGGTCGGAGACCCAGTACTTC
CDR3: CASSLPALAGGSETQYF

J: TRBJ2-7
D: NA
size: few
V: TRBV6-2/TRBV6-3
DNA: TGTGCCAGCAGCCCCCCGTGGGGGGGCGGGGGCTACGAGCAGTACTTC
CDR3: CASSPPWGGGGYEQYF

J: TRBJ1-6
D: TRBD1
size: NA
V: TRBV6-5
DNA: TGTGCCAGCAGTTACTTGACAGGGGTGGATTCACCCCTCCACTTT
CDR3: CASSYLTGVDSPLHF

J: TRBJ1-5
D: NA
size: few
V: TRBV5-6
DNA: TGTGCCAGCACCTCCCTACGGGGGAGGCATAGCAATCAGCCCCAGCATTTT
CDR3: CASTSLRGRHSNQPQHF

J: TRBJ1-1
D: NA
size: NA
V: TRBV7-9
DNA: TGTGCCAGCAGCTTTAGCAGGGGTAACACTGAAGCTTTCTTT
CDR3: CASSFSRGNTEAFF

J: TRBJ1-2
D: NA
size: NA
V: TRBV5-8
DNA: TGTGCCAGCAGCTTGGGTTCTTTAGGGAGTGGCTACACCTTC
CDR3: CASSLGSLGSGYTF

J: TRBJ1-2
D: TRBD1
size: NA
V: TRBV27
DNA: TGTGCCAGCAGTCCAGGGACAGGGTTTGGCTACACCTTC
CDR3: CASSPGTGFGYTF

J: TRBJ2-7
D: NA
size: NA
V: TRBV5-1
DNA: TGCGCCAGCAGCTTGGCGCAGAACTACGAGCAGTACTTC
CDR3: CASSLAQNYEQYF

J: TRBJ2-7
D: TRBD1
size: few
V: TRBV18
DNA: TGTGCCAGCTCGTCGGGACAGGGCTCCTACGAGCAGTACTTC
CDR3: CASSSGQGSYEQYF

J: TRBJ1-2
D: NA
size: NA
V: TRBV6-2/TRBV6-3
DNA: TGTGCCAGCAGCCCGACAGTATCCAGCGGCTACACCTTC
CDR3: CASSPTVSSGYTF

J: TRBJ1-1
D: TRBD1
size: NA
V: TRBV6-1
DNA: TGTGCCAGCAGTGAAGTGCCCGGGACAGGGGGAGAAGCTTTCTTT
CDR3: CASSEVPGTGGEAFF

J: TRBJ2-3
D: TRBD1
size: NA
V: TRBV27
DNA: TGTGCCAGCAGTTTTGGGACAGTCACAGATACGCAGTATTTT
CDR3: CASSFGTVTDTQYF

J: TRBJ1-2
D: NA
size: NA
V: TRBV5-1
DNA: TGCGCCAGCAGCTTGGGGGGCACTCTCGGTGAGGGCTACACCTTC
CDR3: CASSLGGTLGEGYTF

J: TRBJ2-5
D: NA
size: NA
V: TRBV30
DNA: TGTGCCTGGTCTTACGAGGGGCAGGGAGGAGAGACCCAGTACTTC
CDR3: CAWSYEGQGGETQYF

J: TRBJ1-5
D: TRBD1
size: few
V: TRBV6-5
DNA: TGTGCCAGCAGCCGCACAGGGGGGAGCAATCAGCCCCAGCATTTT
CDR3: CASSRTGGSNQPQHF

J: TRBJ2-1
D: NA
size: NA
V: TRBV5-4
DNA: TGTGCCAGCAGCTGGCACAGGGCAAGGAGCTACAATGAGCAGTTCTTC
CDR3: CASSWHRARSYNEQFF

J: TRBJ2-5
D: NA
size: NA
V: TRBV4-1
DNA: TGCGCCAGCAGCTTTCGGACAGGGAGGGGAGGCCAGTACTTC
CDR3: CASSFRTGRGGQYF

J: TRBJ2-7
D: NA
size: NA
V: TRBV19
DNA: TGTGCCAGTAGTAAGGAGGACGTTTGGTACGAGCAGTACTTC
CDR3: CASSKEDVWYEQYF

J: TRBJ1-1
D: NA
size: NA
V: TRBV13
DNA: TGTGCCAGCAGCTTAGATGGGACATTGAATGAAGCTTTCTTT
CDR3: CASSLDGTLNEAFF